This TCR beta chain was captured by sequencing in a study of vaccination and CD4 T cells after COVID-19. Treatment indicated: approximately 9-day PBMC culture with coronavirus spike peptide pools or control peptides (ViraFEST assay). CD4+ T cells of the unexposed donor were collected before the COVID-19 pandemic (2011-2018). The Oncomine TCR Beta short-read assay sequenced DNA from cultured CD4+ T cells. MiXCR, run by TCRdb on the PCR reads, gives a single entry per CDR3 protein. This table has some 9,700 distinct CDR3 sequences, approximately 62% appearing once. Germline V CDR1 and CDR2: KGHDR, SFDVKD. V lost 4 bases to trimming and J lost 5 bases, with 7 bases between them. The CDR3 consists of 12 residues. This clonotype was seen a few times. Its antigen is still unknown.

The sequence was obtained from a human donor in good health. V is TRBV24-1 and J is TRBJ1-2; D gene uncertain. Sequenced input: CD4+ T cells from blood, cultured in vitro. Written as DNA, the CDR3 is TGTGCCACCAGTGACGGCCTGTATGGCTACACCTTC. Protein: CATSDGLYGYTF.